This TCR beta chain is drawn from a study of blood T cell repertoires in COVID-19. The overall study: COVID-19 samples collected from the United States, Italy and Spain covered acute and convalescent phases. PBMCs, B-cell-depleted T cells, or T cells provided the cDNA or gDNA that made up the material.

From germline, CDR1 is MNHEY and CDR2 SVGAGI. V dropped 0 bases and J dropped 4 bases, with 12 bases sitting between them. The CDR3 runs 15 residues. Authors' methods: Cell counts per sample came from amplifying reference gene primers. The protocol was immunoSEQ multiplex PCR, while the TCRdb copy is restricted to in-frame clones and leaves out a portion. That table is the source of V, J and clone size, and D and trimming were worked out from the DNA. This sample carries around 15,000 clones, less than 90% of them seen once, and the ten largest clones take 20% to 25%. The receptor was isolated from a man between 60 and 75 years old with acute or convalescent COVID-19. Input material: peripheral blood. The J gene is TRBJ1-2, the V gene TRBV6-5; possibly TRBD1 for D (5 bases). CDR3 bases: TGTGCCAGCAGTTACTCGGGGGGAACGGGCTATGGCTACACCTTC. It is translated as CASSYSGGTGYGYTF.